This TCR beta chain was found in a study of CD4+ T cells in melanoma (dated by TCRdb to 2022 to 2024). Regarding the research as a whole: The study examined neoantigen-specific CD4+ T cells in human melanoma. The research as a whole found: Neoantigen-specific CD4+ T cells were reported to be correlated with the function of CD8+ T cells, macrophages and B cells. According to the report, neoantigen-specific CD4+ T cells in melanoma displayed diverse differentiation states.

Notes on this clone: Its antigen is unknown. Base quality data are lacking; no much larger clone is found one base away.

Patients with melanoma were used as donors. Libraries were made using the immunoSEQ multiplex PCR assay. TCRdb carries this immuneACCESS record with in-frame sequences only. Its versions omit some clonotypes, under half of them owing to an unresolved V gene in the studies checked, with the rest unexplained. This sample is represented by about 50,000 clones; roughly 89% of them were singletons. The top ten hold 10% to 15% of the sample. Via the germline V gene, CDR1 is KGHSH and CDR2 LQKENI. There are 15 amino acids in the CDR3, from cysteine to phenylalanine inclusive. Of all the DNA, just the CDR3 is kept, 45 bases in frame from base 1. Unmatched junction bases come to 6, with V trimmed by 4 bases and J by 5 bases.

The sequenced sample consisted of peripheral blood. The chain is encoded by TRBV18 joined to TRBJ2-7; 12 bases in the middle match TRBD1. This clonotype was obtained from a human donor with melanoma. This receptor carries the CDR3 CASSLPGTGGNEQYF. The DNA sequence reads TGTGCCAGCTCACTTCCCGGGACAGGGGGCAACGAGCAGTACTTC.